Following are 13 T cell receptor beta chains from one sample sequenced in a study of blood T cell repertoires in COVID-19. TCRdb's copy holds only in-frame clones and misses some; the assay was immunoSEQ multiplex PCR. The table records over 450,000 clones, less than 90% of them present only once. Material: peripheral blood. The receptors shown here come from a woman between 50 and 59 years old with COVID-19, enrolled during active disease.

In regard to this clone: The same CDR3 also results from other DNA sequences found in this sample. The chain employs TRBV7-9 and TRBJ1-5; the D is unclear. The CDR3 runs 12 residues. Germline CDR1 SEHNR, CDR2 FQNEAQ (reference sequence). Trimming took off 5 bases at V and 6 bases at J, with 8 bases between the two ends. The CDR3 is CASSAGSQPQHF. CDR3 DNA: TGTGCCAGCAGCGCGGGAAGTCAGCCCCAGCATTTT.

The chain carries TRBV12-3 or TRBV12-4 and TRBJ2-7, with 9 bases aligning to TRBD1. J was trimmed by 4 bases and V by 8 bases; bases with no gene match: 6. The CDR3 has 13 amino acids. The CDR3 protein is CASWTGALYEQYF. The DNA of the CDR3 is TGTGCCAGCTGGACAGGGGCCCTTTACGAGCAGTACTTC.

J is TRBJ2-1 and V is TRBV5-1, with 7 nucleotides matching TRBD2. The CDR3 extends over 14 amino acids. Germline V gene data show CDR1 as SGHRS and CDR2 as YFSETQ. V lost 7 bases, J lost 0 bases, and 4 bases stayed unmatched. The DNA for the CDR3 is TGCGCCAGCGGGCCGGGGGGCTCCTACAATGAGCAGTTCTTC. This sequence encodes CASGPGGSYNEQFF. The full variable domain, with the rest looked up from reference TRBV5-1 and TRBJ2-1, is KAGVTQTPRYLIKTRGQQVTLSCSPISGHRSVSWYQQTPGQGLQFLFEYFSETQRNKGNFPGRFSGRQFSNSRSEMNVSTLELGDSALYLCASGPGGSYNEQFFGPGTRLTVL.

This rearrangement joins TRBV27 to TRBJ2-7, with TRBD2 matching over 8 bases. The V gene end was trimmed by 7 bases and the J gene end by 0 bases; junction bases not matched to a gene: 2. Germline loops: CDR1 MNHEY, CDR2 SMNVEV (reference sequence). This CDR3 comprises 13 residues. The CDR3 nucleotides read TGTGCCAGCAATGCGGGGGGCTCCTACGAGCAGTACTTC. Its translation: CASNAGGSYEQYF.

The chain uses TRBV6-5 and TRBJ1-5; D not resolved. Trimming cost V 4 bases and J 4 bases, with 8 bases left between them. The CDR3 loop spans 13 amino acids. Germline CDR1 reads MNHEY; CDR2 reads SVGAGI. The CDR3 DNA reads TGTGCCAGCAGTTTGCAGAAGAATCAGCCCCAGCATTTT. This codes for CASSLQKNQPQHF.

CDR3 amino acids: CASSVDISVTTGGTGELFF. The CDR3 nucleotides read TGTGCCAGCAGCGTAGATATTTCCGTCACGACAGGGGGGACCGGGGAGCTGTTTTTT. This chain uses TRBV9 with TRBJ2-2; TRBD1 matches at 9 bases. The CDR3 totals 19 residues. From germline, CDR1 is SGDLS and CDR2 YYNGEE. With 0 bases clipped from V and 5 bases from J, the junction kept 14 bases outside the gene matches.

CDR3 protein: CATSDAASTQGYTF. As DNA, the CDR3 is TGTGCCACCAGTGATGCGGCGTCAACGCAAGGCTACACCTTC. This sequence joins TRBV24-1 and TRBJ1-2; no clear D. The V end lost 3 bases, the J end lost 8 bases, and 15 bases lay between the germline ends. The germline V gene encodes CDR1 KGHDR and CDR2 SFDVKD. This CDR3 spans 14 amino acids.

The chain carries TRBV7-2 and TRBJ1-2; 7 positions agree with TRBD1. Germline lookup yields CDR1 SGHTA and CDR2 FQGNSA. Unmatched junction bases numbered 12, after V lost 4 bases and J lost 7 bases. This CDR3 contains 15 residues. The CDR3 coding sequence is TGTGCCAGCAGCTCCCAACAGGGGTCATTAGGTGGCTACACCTTC. Amino acid sequence: CASSSQQGSLGGYTF.

V gene TRBV6-6 combines with J gene TRBJ1-2; 7 nucleotides agree with TRBD1. This CDR3 region has 16 residues. In germline, CDR1 is MNHNY, CDR2 SVGAGI (reference sequence). The junction had 19 bases not matched to a gene; V was cut back by 7 bases and J by 8 bases. The CDR3 reads CASTVRRDRVLRGYTF. The CDR3 DNA follows: TGTGCCAGCACCGTCCGTAGGGACAGAGTTTTGAGAGGCTACACCTTC.

The J gene is TRBJ1-2, the V gene TRBV27; D ambiguous. V lost 5 bases, J lost 3 bases, and 16 bases lay in between. Germline assignment: CDR1 MNHEY and CDR2 SMNVEV (reference sequence). This CDR3 has 15 residues. The CDR3 spells CASSPGSHRDYGYTF. Here the CDR3 DNA reads TGTGCCAGCAGTCCCGGGAGTCATAGGGACTATGGCTACACCTTC.

The chain links TRBV6-1 to TRBJ1-2; no firm D call. Trimming stripped 8 bases from V and 8 bases from J, with 15 bases between. CDR1 is MNHNS, CDR2 SASEGT, per germline. This CDR3 region has 12 residues. CDR3 coding DNA: TGTGCCAGCGGAATCGAGGCGGTCGGCTACACCTTC. The encoded protein is CASGIEAVGYTF.

The chain uses TRBV30 and TRBJ1-6, with D unclear. There are 12 residues in the CDR3. The V gene lost 3 bases and the J gene lost 9 bases, with 9 bases spanning the gap. Germline lookup yields CDR1 GTSNPN and CDR2 SVGIG (reference sequence). CDR3 residues: CAWREVTSPLHF. In DNA form, the CDR3 reads TGTGCCTGGAGAGAGGTAACTTCACCCCTCCACTTT.

CDR3 loop: CASSLNPVDLTLGYTF. The CDR3 DNA is TGTGCCAGCAGCCTTAATCCCGTCGACTTGACTCTTGGCTACACCTTC. The gene calls are TRBV5-4 and TRBJ1-2, with no clear D. V lost 4 bases and J 7 bases, leaving 23 bases between the germline ends. The germline V gene encodes CDR1 SGHNT and CDR2 YYREEE (reference sequence). The CDR3 contains 16 residues.